Here is one T cell receptor beta chain with its context. Compared with germline, one end of the junction differs, possibly owing to a read error. Researchers ran the PCR with 60 Vbeta and 13 Jbeta primers. Profiled with immunoSEQ multiplex PCR; TCRdb holds only in-frame clones, not every one. The table includes 100,000 or so clones, roughly 79% detected once. These data come from a study of cytomegalovirus exposure and HLA in healthy donors. This CDR3 spans 15 amino acids. Germline V gene data show CDR1 as SEHNR and CDR2 as FQNEAQ (reference sequence). The sequenced sample consisted of PBMCs. The rearrangement joins TRBV7-9 to TRBJ1-4, with D uncertain. The sequence was collected from a middle-aged woman in good health and CMV-seronegative. CDR3 sequence: CSSSARVATNEKLFF. The DNA of the CDR3 is TGTTCCAGCAGCGCGAGGGTCGCAACTAATGAAAAACTGTTTTTT.